This TCR beta chain was documented in a study of blood T cell repertoires in COVID-19. The wider study: Italy, Spain and the United States were the sources of the convalescent and acute COVID-19 samples. From T cells, B-cell-depleted T cells, or PBMCs came the material, which was cDNA or gDNA.

The V gene lost 0 bases and the J gene lost 4 bases, with 12 bases spanning the gap. The CDR3 loop spans 15 amino acids. The V gene's germline CDR1 is LGHNA and CDR2 YSLEER. Per the authors' pipeline: By means of reference gene primer amplification, nucleated cell counts were estimated. Method: immunoSEQ multiplex PCR; TCRdb's copy keeps in-frame clones and lacks some. The V and J calls and clone size come from that table; D and trimming were worked out from the DNA. The table includes 200,000 to 250,000 clones, approximately 84% detected once. The V and J genes are TRBV4-3 and TRBJ1-2; a possible D gene is TRBD1 (5 bases). The sequencing input was peripheral blood. This TCR was recovered from a woman aged 25 to 39 who had recovered from COVID-19. The CDR3 DNA reads TGCGCCAGCAGCCAAGATTGGGCAGGGCGCTATGGCTACACCTTC. It yields the protein CASSQDWAGRYGYTF.